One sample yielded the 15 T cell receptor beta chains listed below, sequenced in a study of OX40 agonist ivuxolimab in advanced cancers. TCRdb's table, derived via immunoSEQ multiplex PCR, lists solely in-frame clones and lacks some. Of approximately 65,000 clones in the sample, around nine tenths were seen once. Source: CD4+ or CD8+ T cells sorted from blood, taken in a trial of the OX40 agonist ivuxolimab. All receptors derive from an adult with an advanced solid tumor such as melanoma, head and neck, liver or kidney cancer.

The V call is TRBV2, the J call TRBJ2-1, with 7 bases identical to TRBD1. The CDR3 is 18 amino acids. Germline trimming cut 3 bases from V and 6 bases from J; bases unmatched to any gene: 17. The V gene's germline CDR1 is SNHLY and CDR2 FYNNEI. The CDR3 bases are TGTGCCAGCAGTGACCTCCTAGTAGACAGGGAATATGGCAATGAGCAGTTCTTC. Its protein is CASSDLLVDREYGNEQFF.

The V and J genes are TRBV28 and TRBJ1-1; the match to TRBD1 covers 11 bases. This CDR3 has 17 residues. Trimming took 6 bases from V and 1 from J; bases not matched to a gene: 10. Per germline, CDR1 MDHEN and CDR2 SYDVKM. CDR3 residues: CASRGQGEVETNTEAFF. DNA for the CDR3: TGTGCCAGCAGGGGACAGGGGGAGGTGGAAACGAACACTGAAGCTTTCTTT.

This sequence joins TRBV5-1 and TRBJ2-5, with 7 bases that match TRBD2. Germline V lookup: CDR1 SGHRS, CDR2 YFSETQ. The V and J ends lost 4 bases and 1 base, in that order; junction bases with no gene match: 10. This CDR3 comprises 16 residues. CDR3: CASSGAGVVPQETQYF. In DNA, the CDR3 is TGCGCCAGCAGCGGGGCGGGAGTTGTGCCCCAAGAGACCCAGTACTTC.

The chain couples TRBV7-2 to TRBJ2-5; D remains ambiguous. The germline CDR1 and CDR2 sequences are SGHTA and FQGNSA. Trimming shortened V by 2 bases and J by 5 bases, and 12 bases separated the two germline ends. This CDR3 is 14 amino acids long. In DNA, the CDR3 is TGTGCCAGCAGCTTAAATTATAGGATTGAGACCCAGTACTTC. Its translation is CASSLNYRIETQYF.

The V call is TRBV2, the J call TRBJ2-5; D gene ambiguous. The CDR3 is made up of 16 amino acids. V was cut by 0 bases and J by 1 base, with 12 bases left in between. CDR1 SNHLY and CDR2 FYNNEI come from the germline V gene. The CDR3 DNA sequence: TGTGCCAGCAGTGAAGCGTTAGGGATGGGCCAAGAGACCCAGTACTTC. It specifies CASSEALGMGQETQYF.

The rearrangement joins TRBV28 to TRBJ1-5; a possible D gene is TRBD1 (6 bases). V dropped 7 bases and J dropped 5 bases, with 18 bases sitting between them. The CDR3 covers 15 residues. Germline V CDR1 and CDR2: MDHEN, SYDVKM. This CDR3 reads CASNSDRTGDQPQHF. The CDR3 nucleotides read TGTGCCAGCAATTCAGACAGGACGGGGGATCAGCCCCAGCATTTT.

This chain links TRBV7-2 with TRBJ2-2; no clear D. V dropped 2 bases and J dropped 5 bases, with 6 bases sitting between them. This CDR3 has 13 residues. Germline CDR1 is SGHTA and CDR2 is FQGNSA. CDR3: CASSLRVTGELFF. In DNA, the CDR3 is TGTGCCAGCAGCTTAAGGGTAACCGGGGAGCTGTTTTTT.

CDR3 protein: CASSQGLASYEQYF. The CDR3 DNA is TGTGCCAGTAGTCAGGGTCTCGCCTCCTACGAGCAGTACTTC. The rearrangement links TRBV19 to TRBJ2-7; tentatively, D is TRBD1 (5 bases). In germline, CDR1 is LNHDA, CDR2 SQIVND (reference sequence). The CDR3 is made up of 14 amino acids. V lost 5 bases and J 0 bases, leaving 11 bases between the germline ends.

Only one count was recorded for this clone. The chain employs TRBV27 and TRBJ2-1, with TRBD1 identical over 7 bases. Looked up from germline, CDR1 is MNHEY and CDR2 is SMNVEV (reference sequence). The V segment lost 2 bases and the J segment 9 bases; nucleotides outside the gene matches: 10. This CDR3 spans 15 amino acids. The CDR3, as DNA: TGTGCCAGCAGTTTACGTCAAAGAGGGGGCCGTGAGCAGTTCTTC. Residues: CASSLRQRGGREQFF.

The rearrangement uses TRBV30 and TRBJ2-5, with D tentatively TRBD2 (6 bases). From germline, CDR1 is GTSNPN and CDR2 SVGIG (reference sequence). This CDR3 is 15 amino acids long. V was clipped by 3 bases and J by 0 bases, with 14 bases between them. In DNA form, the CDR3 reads TGTGCCTGGAGCCACCTGGGGACTCACCAAGAGACCCAGTACTTC. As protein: CAWSHLGTHQETQYF.

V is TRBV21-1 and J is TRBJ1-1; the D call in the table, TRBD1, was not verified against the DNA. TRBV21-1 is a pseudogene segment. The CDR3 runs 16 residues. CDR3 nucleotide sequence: TGTGCCAGCAGCCCCCTATCGGGACAGCCGAACACTGAAGCTTTCTTT. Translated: CASSPLSGQPNTEAFF.

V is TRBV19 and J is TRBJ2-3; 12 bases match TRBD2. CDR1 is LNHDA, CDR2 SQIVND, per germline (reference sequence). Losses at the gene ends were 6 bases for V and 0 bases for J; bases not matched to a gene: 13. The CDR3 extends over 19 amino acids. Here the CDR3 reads CASSSPRGTSGSSTDTQYF. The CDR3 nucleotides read TGTGCCAGTAGCTCTCCCCGGGGGACTAGCGGGTCTAGCACAGATACGCAGTATTTT.

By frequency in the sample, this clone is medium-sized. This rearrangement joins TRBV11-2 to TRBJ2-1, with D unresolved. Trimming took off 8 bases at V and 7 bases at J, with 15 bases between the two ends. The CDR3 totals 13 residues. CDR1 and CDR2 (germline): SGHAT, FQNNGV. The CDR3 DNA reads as TGTGCCAGCGGATCGGGCCCAGCAAATGAGCAGTTCTTC. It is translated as CASGSGPANEQFF.

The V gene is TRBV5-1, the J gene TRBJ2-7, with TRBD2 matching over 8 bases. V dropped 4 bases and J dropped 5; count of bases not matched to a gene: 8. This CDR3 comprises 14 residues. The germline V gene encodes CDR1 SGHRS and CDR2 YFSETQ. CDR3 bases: TGCGCCAGCAGCAGGAGCGGGAGCCGGGACGAGCAGTACTTC. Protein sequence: CASSRSGSRDEQYF.

CDR3 sequence: CASSMGASNQPQHF. As DNA, the CDR3 is TGTGCCAGTAGTATGGGTGCGAGCAATCAGCCCCAGCATTTT. The chain employs TRBV19 and TRBJ1-5, with D hard to call. There are 14 residues in the CDR3. Per the germline V gene, CDR1 is LNHDA and CDR2 is SQIVND (reference sequence). V lost 3 bases to trimming and J lost 1 base, with 7 bases between them.